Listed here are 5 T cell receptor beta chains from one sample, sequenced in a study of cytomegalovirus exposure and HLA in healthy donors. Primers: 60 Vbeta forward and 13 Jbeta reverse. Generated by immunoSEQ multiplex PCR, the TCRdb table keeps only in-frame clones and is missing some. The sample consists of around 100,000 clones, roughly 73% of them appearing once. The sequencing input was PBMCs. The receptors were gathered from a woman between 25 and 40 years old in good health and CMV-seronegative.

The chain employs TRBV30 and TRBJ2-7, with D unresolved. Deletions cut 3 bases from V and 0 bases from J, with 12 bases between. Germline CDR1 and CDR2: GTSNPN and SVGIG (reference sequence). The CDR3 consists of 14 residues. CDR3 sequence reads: CAWRSTASSYEQYF. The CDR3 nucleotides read TGTGCCTGGAGGTCAACAGCAAGCTCCTACGAGCAGTACTTC.

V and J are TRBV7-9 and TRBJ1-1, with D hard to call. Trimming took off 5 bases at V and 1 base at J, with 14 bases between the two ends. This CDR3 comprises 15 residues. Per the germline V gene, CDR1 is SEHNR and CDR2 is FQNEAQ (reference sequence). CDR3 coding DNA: TGTGCCAGCAGCCCCCAGGCCATATGGAACACTGAAGCTTTCTTT. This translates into CASSPQAIWNTEAFF.

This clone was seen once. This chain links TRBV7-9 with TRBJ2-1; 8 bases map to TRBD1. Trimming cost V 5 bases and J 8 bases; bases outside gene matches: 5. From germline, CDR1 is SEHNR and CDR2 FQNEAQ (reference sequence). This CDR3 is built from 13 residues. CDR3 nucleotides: TGTGCCAGCAGCCAGACAGGGGTCGATGAGCAGTTCTTC. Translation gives CASSQTGVDEQFF.

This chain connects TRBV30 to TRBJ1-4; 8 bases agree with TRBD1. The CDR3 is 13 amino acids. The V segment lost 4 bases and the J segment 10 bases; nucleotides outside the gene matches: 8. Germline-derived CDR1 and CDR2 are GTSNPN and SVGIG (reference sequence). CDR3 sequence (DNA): TGTGCCTGGACCGGGACAGGTCCGGGAAAACTGTTTTTT. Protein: CAWTGTGPGKLFF.

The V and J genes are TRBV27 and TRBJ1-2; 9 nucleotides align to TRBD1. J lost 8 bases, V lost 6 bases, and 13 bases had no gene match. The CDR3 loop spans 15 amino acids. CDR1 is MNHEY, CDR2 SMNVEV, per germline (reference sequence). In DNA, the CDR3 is TGTGCCAGCAGAAGTTCCGGGACAGGGCTACGCGGCTACACCTTC. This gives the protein CASRSSGTGLRGYTF.